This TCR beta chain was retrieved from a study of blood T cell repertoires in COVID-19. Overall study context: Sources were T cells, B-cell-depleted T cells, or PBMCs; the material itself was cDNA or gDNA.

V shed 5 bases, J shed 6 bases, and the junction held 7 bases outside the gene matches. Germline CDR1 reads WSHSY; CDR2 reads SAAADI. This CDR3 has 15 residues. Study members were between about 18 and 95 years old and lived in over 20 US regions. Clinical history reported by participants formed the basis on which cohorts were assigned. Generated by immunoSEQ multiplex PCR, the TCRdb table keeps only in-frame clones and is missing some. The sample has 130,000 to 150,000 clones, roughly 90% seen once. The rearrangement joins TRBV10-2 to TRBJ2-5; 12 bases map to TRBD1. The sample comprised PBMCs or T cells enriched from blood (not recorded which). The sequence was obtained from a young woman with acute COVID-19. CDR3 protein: CASSFTGTGGQTQYF. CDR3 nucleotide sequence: TGCGCCAGCAGTTTTACCGGGACAGGGGGCCAGACCCAGTACTTC.